What follows are 32 T cell receptor beta chains derived from one specimen sequenced in a study of tumor and adjacent non-tumor tissue in lung cancer. RNA was extracted from bulk tissue without any cell sorting. Distant lung tissue was collected more than 3 cm away from the tumor edge. A modified ARM-PCR protocol with three rounds of nested PCR amplified TCRbeta. TCRdb re-called the multiplex PCR reads with MiXCR, one entry per CDR3 protein. The sample yields about 60,000 distinct CDR3 sequences, roughly two thirds seen once. Material: distant non-tumor lung tissue. These receptors were collected from a man between 65 and 85 years old with non-small cell lung cancer.

This chain uses TRBV4-1 with TRBJ1-6; D unclear. The CDR3 totals 15 residues. CDR1 and CDR2 (germline): MGHRA, YSYEKL. Trimming stripped 4 bases from V and 9 bases from J, with 16 bases between. CDR3 nucleotide sequence: TGCGCCAGCAGCCCAGGACTGGGTTTGAGTTCACCCCTCCACTTT. Amino acids: CASSPGLGLSSPLHF.

Worth noting for this clonotype: At one of its ends the junction is not consistent with the germline gene, which may arise from a read error. The chain links TRBV4-1 to TRBJ2-1; D not certain. Germline loops: CDR1 MGHRA, CDR2 YSYEKL. The CDR3 sequence is 16 residues long. The CDR3 DNA follows: TGCGCAGGCAGCCGCCCCCTAGACGGATCCTATAATGAGCAGTTCTTC. Translated: CAGSRPLDGSYNEQFF.

This clonotype was recorded many times. This chain uses TRBV28 with TRBJ2-6; D may be TRBD1 or TRBD2 (5 bases each). Trimming shortened V by 1 base and J by 4 bases, and 8 bases separated the two germline ends. The CDR3 spans 15 residues. Germline CDR1 reads MDHEN; CDR2 reads SYDVKM. CDR3 DNA sequence: TGTGCCAGCAGTTTATCCGGGGCCGGGGCCAACGTCCTGACTTTC. The encoded protein is CASSLSGAGANVLTF.

The rearrangement links TRBV5-1 to TRBJ2-5; possible D gene TRBD1, 6 bases. The CDR3 loop spans 15 amino acids. V lost 4 bases, J lost 4 bases, and 17 bases lay in between. Germline V gene sequence: CDR1 SGHRS, CDR2 YFSETQ. Here the CDR3 DNA reads TGCGCCAGCAGCCCAGATACAGGGATACGAGAGACCCAGTACTTC. Residues: CASSPDTGIRETQYF. Full variable domain (missing parts from reference TRBV5-1 and TRBJ2-5): KAGVTQTPRYLIKTRGQQVTLSCSPISGHRSVSWYQQTPGQGLQFLFEYFSETQRNKGNFPGRFSGRQFSNSRSEMNVSTLELGDSALYLCASSPDTGIRETQYFGPGTRLLVL.

On this clonotype: This clone may be a read error of a much larger clone one base away. V and J are TRBV30 and TRBJ1-2; TRBD1 might be the D (5 bases). The V gene's germline CDR1 is GTSNPN and CDR2 SVGIG (reference sequence). The CDR3 is 13 residues long. Trimming stripped 5 bases from V and 4 bases from J, with 14 bases between. CDR3 protein: CAWWNTGVYGYTF. DNA of the CDR3: TGTGCCTGGTGGAATACAGGTGTCTATGGCTACACCTTC.

This clonotype was seen many times. The V call is TRBV12-3 or TRBV12-4, the J call TRBJ1-5; weak D call: TRBD1 (5 bases). The CDR3 has 14 amino acids. Trimming stripped 5 bases from V and 6 bases from J, with 14 bases between. The CDR3 bases are TGTGCCAGCAGTCAACCAGGGAGAGGTCAGCCCCAGCATTTT. Amino acid sequence: CASSQPGRGQPQHF.

Points on this clonotype: One junction end does not reproduce the germline sequence, and a read error may be involved. V usage is TRBV4-1 and J usage is TRBJ1-5, with 7 bases fitting TRBD1. CDR1 and CDR2 from the germline V gene are MGHRA and YSYEKL. The CDR3 totals 17 residues. The CDR3 DNA follows: TGCGCCAGCAGCCAAGATCCCACAGGGGCTCCCAATCAGCCTCAGCATTTT. Its translation is CASSQDPTGAPNQPQHF.

Only a few counts were recorded for this clonotype. This could be a read error, since a much larger clone is one nucleotide away. This chain connects TRBV7-9 to TRBJ2-3, with a weak D call TRBD1 (6 bases). This CDR3 is built from 15 residues. CDR1 is SEHNR, CDR2 FQNEAQ, per germline (reference sequence). The CDR3 loop is CAGSSQGPSTDTQYF. The CDR3 bases are TGTGCCGGCAGCTCTCAGGGGCCCAGCACAGATACGCAGTATTTT.

As for this clonotype: Likely a read error: the CDR3 ends without its conserved phenylalanine or tryptophan. The chain uses TRBV11-2 and TRBJ2-7; D call uncertain. The V gene's germline CDR1 is SGHAT and CDR2 FQNNGV. V shed 3 bases and J shed 6 bases, with 6 bases lying between them. The CDR3 runs to 11 residues. In DNA form, the CDR3 reads TGTGCCAGCAGCTTGGCTTGCGAGCAGTACCTC. This translates into CASSLACEQYL.

This clonotype was counted a single time. V usage is TRBV29-1 and J usage is TRBJ2-3, with D maybe TRBD1 (6 bases). Germline-derived CDR1 and CDR2 are SQVTM and ANQGSEA. V shed 2 bases and J shed 2 bases, with 11 bases lying between them. This CDR3 is built from 14 residues. CDR3 residues: CSVELGANTDTQYF. In DNA form, the CDR3 reads TGCAGCGTTGAACTGGGGGCCAACACAGATACGCAGTATTTT.

For this clonotype: One end of the junction varies from germline; a read error may be responsible. The V call is TRBV11-2, the J call TRBJ2-6; 8 bases are shared with TRBD2. This CDR3 has 17 residues. Per the germline V gene, CDR1 is SGHAT and CDR2 is FQNNGV. This CDR3 reads CAGSSRGGSSRANVLTF. For the CDR3, the DNA is TGTGCCGGCAGCTCCCGGGGGGGTAGCTCTAGGGCTAACGTCCTGACTTTC.

The chain links TRBV29-1 to TRBJ2-3, with a weak D call TRBD2 (5 bases). Germline-derived CDR1 and CDR2 are SQVTM and ANQGSEA. V was trimmed by 8 bases and J by 4 bases, leaving 13 bases between them. The CDR3 totals 12 residues. The chain's CDR3 is CSMASSSDTQYF. For the CDR3, the DNA is TGCAGCATGGCTTCTAGCTCAGATACGCAGTATTTT.

About this clonotype: Since no conserved phenylalanine or tryptophan closes the CDR3, a read error is the likely cause. The CDR3 DNA follows: TGTGCCAGCAGCTTAACACAGGGGAAATCACCCCTCCACCTT. It translates to CASSLTQGKSPLHL. V usage is TRBV7-2 and J usage is TRBJ1-6, with 7 nucleotides matching TRBD1. The V segment lost 2 bases and the J segment 10 bases; nucleotides outside the gene matches: 5. CDR1 and CDR2 from the germline V gene are SGHTA and FQGNSA. This CDR3 region has 14 residues.

The CDR3 spells CASSLWGGSHGDEQFF. The CDR3 nucleotides are TGTGCCAGCAGCTTATGGGGCGGGAGCCATGGGGATGAGCAGTTCTTC. This rearrangement joins TRBV13 to TRBJ2-1; 7 bases map to TRBD2. J lost 8 bases, V lost 2 bases, and 12 bases had no gene match. The length of the CDR3 is 16 residues. Germline V CDR1 and CDR2: PRHDT, FYEKMQ (reference sequence).

The chain joins TRBV20-1 to TRBJ2-5, with 8 nucleotides matching TRBD1. The CDR3 totals 14 residues. The trim removed 8 bases at V and 6 bases at J, leaving 14 bases unmatched. CDR1 and CDR2 (germline): DFQATT, SNEGSKA (reference sequence). CDR3 amino acids: CSPTSGRGLQTQYF. CDR3 bases: TGCAGTCCCACAAGCGGCAGGGGGCTCCAGACCCAGTACTTC.

This clonotype was seen a single time. The junction and the germline gene differ at one end; a read error may be behind it. V and J are TRBV2 and TRBJ2-2; D may correspond to TRBD1 or TRBD2 (5 bases each). The V gene's germline CDR1 is SNHLY and CDR2 FYNNEI. The CDR3 totals 16 residues. CDR3 loop: CVSSEALHGAGGELFF. In nucleotides, the CDR3 is TGTGTCAGCAGTGAAGCGCTTCACGGGGCCGGCGGGGAGCTGTTTTTT.

Only a few counts were recorded for this clonotype. The chain has TRBV11-3 and TRBJ2-4; D remains unclear. The CDR3 is 16 residues long. The V and J ends lost 4 bases and 0 bases respectively, with 13 bases between them. From germline, CDR1 is SGHNT and CDR2 YENEEA. CDR3 bases: TGTGCCAGCAGCTCCAACAGTGAGTTAGCCAAAAACATTCAGTACTTC. Translated, it gives CASSSNSELAKNIQYF.

With respect to this clonotype: A read error may produce the germline difference seen at one junction end. The rearrangement links TRBV10-3 to TRBJ2-1, with 10 bases lining up with TRBD2. This CDR3 has 12 residues. Germline lookup yields CDR1 ENHRY and CDR2 SYGVKD. Here the CDR3 DNA reads TGTGCCATAGGACTAGCGGACAAAGAGCTGTTCTTC. Amino acid sequence: CAIGLADKELFF.

The chain recombines TRBV6-2 or TRBV6-3 with TRBJ2-3; 7 bases map to TRBD1. V shed 2 bases, J shed 2 bases, and the junction held 10 bases outside the gene matches. There are 17 residues in the CDR3. CDR1 and CDR2 from the germline V gene are MNHEY and SVGEGT. The CDR3 coding sequence is TGTGCCAGCAGTTACCCGAGGGGGCACGGGGACACAGATACGCAGTATTTT. Its protein product is CASSYPRGHGDTDTQYF.

This clonotype was picked up many times. This chain connects TRBV20-1 to TRBJ2-1; unclear D gene. V was cut by 3 bases and J by 8 bases, with 11 bases left in between. CDR1 and CDR2 (germline): DFQATT, SNEGSKA (reference sequence). This CDR3 region has 12 residues. The chain's CDR3 is CSASFGFYEQFF. The CDR3 DNA reads TGCAGTGCTAGTTTCGGGTTCTATGAGCAGTTCTTC.

The rearrangement uses TRBV6-1 and TRBJ1-6; maybe TRBD1 (5 bases). The CDR3 extends over 15 amino acids. Germline lookup yields CDR1 MNHNS and CDR2 SASEGT. The germline V and J ends were trimmed by 10 bases and 10 bases, with 23 bases remaining between them. DNA for the CDR3: TGTGCCAACTGTGGAGCAGGGTCGGGTAACTCACCCCTCCACTTT. As protein: CANCGAGSGNSPLHF.

A remark on this clonotype: A much larger clonotype is one base distant, so this may be a read error. This sequence joins TRBV7-9 and TRBJ2-1, with 8 bases identical to TRBD2. CDR3 length equals 15 residues. Germline V gene lookup returns CDR1 SEHNR and CDR2 FQNEAQ (reference sequence). CDR3 nucleotides: TGTGCCAGCAGCTTTAGCGGGACCTCCTACAATGAGCGGTTCTTC. It translates to CASSFSGTSYNERFF.

This clonotype occurred many times. At one boundary the junction diverges from the germline segment, which might be a read error. The V gene is TRBV7-8, the J gene TRBJ2-3; D is perhaps TRBD1 or TRBD2 (6 bases each). There are 12 residues in the CDR3. The germline V gene has CDR1 SGHVS and CDR2 FQNEAQ. CDR3: CASSLQGRTADF. Here the CDR3 DNA reads TGTGCCAGCAGCTTACAGGGGAGGACGGCGGATTTT.

Comment on this clonotype: One end of the junction is discordant with germline, which a read error may explain. CDR3 DNA: TGTGCGAGCAGTTCCCGGGACTGGGACAAGGATACGCAGTATTTT. Amino acid sequence: CASSSRDWDKDTQYF. V and J are TRBV6-5 and TRBJ2-3; D is tentatively TRBD1 or TRBD2 (6 bases each). This CDR3 contains 15 residues. Germline CDR1 is MNHEY and CDR2 is SVGAGI.

Details on this clonotype: One end of the junction varies from germline; a read error may be responsible. J is TRBJ2-7 and V is TRBV11-2; 7 nucleotides agree with TRBD1. From germline, CDR1 is SGHAT and CDR2 FQNNGV. The CDR3 runs 14 residues. CDR3 in amino acids: CVSSEGDRNYEQYF. CDR3 bases: TGTGTCAGCAGTGAGGGGGACAGAAACTACGAACAGTACTTC.

About this clonotype: An end of the junction differs from the germline gene, which may be a read error. The rearrangement links TRBV29-1 to TRBJ2-7, with a tentative D call TRBD1 (5 bases). The CDR3 contains 13 residues. Germline V gene lookup returns CDR1 SQVTM and CDR2 ANQGSEA. CDR3 sequence reads: CSTKVGQSYEQCF. CDR3 nucleotide sequence: TGCAGCACCAAAGTGGGGCAGTCCTACGAGCAGTGCTTC.

In the case of this clonotype: No conserved phenylalanine or tryptophan is present at the end of the CDR3, so a read error is the likely explanation. This rearrangement joins TRBV28 to TRBJ2-7; D call uncertain. CDR3 length: 11 amino acids. The germline gives CDR1 MDHEN, CDR2 SYDVKM. Trimming took 9 bases from V and 6 from J, leaving 12 bases between them. The chain's CDR3 is CARNRCGEQYL. The CDR3 region has the DNA TGTGCCAGGAATCGGTGTGGCGAGCAGTACCTC.

As to this clonotype: Germline is not matched at one junction end, which may reflect a read error. This chain links TRBV12-3 or TRBV12-4 with TRBJ2-7; D gene ambiguous. The CDR3 extends over 13 amino acids. Here the CDR3 reads CASSPLLSYEQCF. DNA for the CDR3: TGTGCCAGCAGTCCTCTCTTGTCCTACGAGCAGTGCTTC.

This clonotype was seen repeatedly, ten times or more. This chain connects TRBV29-1 to TRBJ2-1, with a tentative D call TRBD1 (5 bases). The CDR3 loop spans 11 amino acids. Germline V gives CDR1 SQVTM, CDR2 ANQGSEA. V was clipped by 8 bases and J by 5 bases, with 10 bases between them. CDR3 sequence: CSFRTNNEQFF. The DNA of the CDR3 is TGCAGCTTCCGGACAAACAATGAGCAGTTCTTC.

V and J are TRBV4-1 and TRBJ2-5, with D unresolved. Germline V lookup: CDR1 MGHRA, CDR2 YSYEKL. The CDR3 sequence is 17 residues long. Trimming removed 4 bases at V and 4 bases at J, with 22 bases between. The CDR3 spells CASSPREGYPFGETQYF. The CDR3 nucleotides read TGCGCCAGCAGCCCAAGAGAAGGCTACCCTTTCGGAGAGACCCAGTACTTC.

Of note for this clonotype: The missing conserved phenylalanine or tryptophan at the end of this CDR3 makes a read error likely. CDR3 region: CAISAMGTGSSGNTIYS. In DNA form, the CDR3 reads TGTGCCATCAGTGCGATGGGGACAGGGAGCTCTGGAAACACCATATATTCA. The genes are TRBV10-3 and TRBJ1-3, with 9 bases aligning to TRBD1. The length of the CDR3 is 17 residues. V gave up 4 bases and J gave up 0 bases; unmatched junction bases: 7. Germline lookup yields CDR1 ENHRY and CDR2 SYGVKD.

The chain is built from TRBV11-3 and TRBJ2-1; maybe TRBD1 (5 bases). The length of the CDR3 is 14 residues. V lost 2 bases, J lost 7 bases, and 12 bases lay in between. Germline V gene lookup returns CDR1 SGHNT and CDR2 YENEEA. DNA for the CDR3: TGTGCCAGCAGCTTATACGCGACAGAGAATGAGCAGTTCTTC. As protein: CASSLYATENEQFF.